This T cell receptor beta chain was identified during a study of Tregs in tolerant kidney transplant recipients. Study-level results: Changing PCR primers prevented nucleotide comparison between some patients' samples.

With 0 bases removed from V and 5 bases from J, the gap between germline ends came to 16 bases. The CDR3 runs to 16 residues. Looked up from germline, CDR1 is SEHNR and CDR2 is FQNEAQ (reference sequence). Thawed PBMCs were FACS-sorted into unstimulated CD4+CD25+CD127- regulatory T cells, CD4+CD25- non-regulatory cells, CD4 and CD8 cells. This clone was seen a few times. Its target is unknown. Profiling relied on immunoSEQ multiplex PCR, and the TCRdb table lists in-frame clones only, not all of them. The sample has about 110,000 clones; around 90% are singletons. This sample comprised CD4+ T cells from blood, obtained before the transplant. The gene calls are TRBV7-9 and TRBJ1-2, with D uncertain. This clonotype originated in a human donor who received a combined kidney and bone marrow transplant. CDR3 sequence: CASSLAVVGVQYGYTF. CDR3 bases: TGTGCCAGCAGCTTAGCGGTAGTGGGCGTCCAATATGGCTACACCTTC. The variable domain in full, with the rest retrieved from reference TRBV7-9 and TRBJ1-2, is DTGVSQNPRHKITKRGQNVTFRCDPISEHNRLYWYRQTLGQGPEFLTYFQNEAQLEKSRLLSDRFSAERPKGSFSTLEIQRTEQGDSAMYLCASSLAVVGVQYGYTFGSGTRLTVV.